A selection of T cell receptor beta chains follows, all from one sample in a study of CD8 T cells in Susac syndrome. TCRdb re-called the immunoSEQ multiplex PCR reads with MiXCR, one entry per CDR3 protein. The sample has about 170,000 distinct CDR3 sequences; approximately 94% are singletons. The specimen sequenced was CD4+ T cells from PBMCs. Receptor source: a human donor with multiple sclerosis. CDR3s leave out the opening cysteine and the closing phenylalanine or tryptophan. D genes are given only for firm matches.

d_call	v_call	j_call	cdr3_aa
.	TRBV5-1	TRBJ1-6	ASSLERNNSPLH
TRBD2	TRBV5-1	TRBJ2-3	ASSSLPVGSGGTDTQY
.	TRBV24-1	TRBJ2-1	ATRYYNEQF
.	TRBV20-1	TRBJ2-3	SARGLGRDHQDTQY
.	TRBV4-3	TRBJ2-7	ASSPGLQRYYEQY
.	TRBV3-1	TRBJ2-7	ASSQVIVLERRILREQY
TRBD1	TRBV30	TRBJ1-1	AWSSPGLQGVFTEAF
.	TRBV28	TRBJ1-5	ASRMGVGNQPQH
.	TRBV4-1	TRBJ1-1	ASSQARSGMNTEAF
TRBD1	TRBV30	TRBJ1-2	AWSVQVTGSYGYT
.	TRBV20-1	TRBJ2-3	SARGAVLTDTQY
.	TRBV19	TRBJ2-3	ASSLGGSADTQY
.	TRBV11-2	TRBJ1-1	ASSFTGGDEAF
.	TRBV6-5	TRBJ1-6	ASSYSDTLYNSPLH
.	TRBV5-6	TRBJ2-1	ASSSQGTPFNEQF
.	TRBV10-3	TRBJ1-2	AISSAGESPGGRGYT
.	TRBV19	TRBJ2-7	ASSIDRSSTSYEQY
.	TRBV18	TRBJ1-4	ASSPDALNEKLF